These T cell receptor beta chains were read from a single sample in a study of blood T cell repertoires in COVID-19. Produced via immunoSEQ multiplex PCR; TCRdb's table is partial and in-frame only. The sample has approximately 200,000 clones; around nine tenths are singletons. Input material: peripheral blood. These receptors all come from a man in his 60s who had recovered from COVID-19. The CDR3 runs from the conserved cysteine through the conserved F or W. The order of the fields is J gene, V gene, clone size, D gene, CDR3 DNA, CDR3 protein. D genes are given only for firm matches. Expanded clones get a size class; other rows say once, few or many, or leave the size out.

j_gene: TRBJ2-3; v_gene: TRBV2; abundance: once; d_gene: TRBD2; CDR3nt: TGTGCCAGCAGTGATAGACGCGGGGGGTTCACAGATACGCAGTATTTT; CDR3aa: CASSDRRGGFTDTQYF
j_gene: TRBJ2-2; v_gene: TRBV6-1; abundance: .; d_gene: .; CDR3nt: TGTGCCAGCAGTGAAGTCGGGAGGAACACCGGGGAGCTGTTTTTT; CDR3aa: CASSEVGRNTGELFF
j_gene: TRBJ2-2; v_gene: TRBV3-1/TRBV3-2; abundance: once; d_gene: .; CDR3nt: TGTGCCAGCAGCCAAGACTTCTCCGGGGAGCTGTTTTTT; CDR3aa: CASSQDFSGELFF
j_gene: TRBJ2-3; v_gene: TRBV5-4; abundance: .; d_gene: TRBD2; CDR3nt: TGTGCCAGCAGTCCTAGCGGGGGTACAGATACGCAGTATTTT; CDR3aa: CASSPSGGTDTQYF
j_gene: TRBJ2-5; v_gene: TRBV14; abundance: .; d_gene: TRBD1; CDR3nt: TGTGCCAGCAGTCCGGGACAGTTGATAGAGACCCAGTACTTC; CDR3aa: CASSPGQLIETQYF
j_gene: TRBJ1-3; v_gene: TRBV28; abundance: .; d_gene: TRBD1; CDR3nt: TGTGCCAGCAGTTCTATCCGTGGACAGGGCGCAAACACCATATATTTT; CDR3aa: CASSSIRGQGANTIYF
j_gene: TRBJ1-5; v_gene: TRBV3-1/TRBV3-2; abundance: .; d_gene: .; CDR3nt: TGTGCCAGCAGCCAATCAAATCAGCCCCAGCATTTT; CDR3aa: CASSQSNQPQHF
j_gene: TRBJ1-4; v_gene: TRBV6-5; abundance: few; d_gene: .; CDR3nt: TGTGCCAGCAGTCTGATCCCTGGCGGCGAAAAACTGTTTTTT; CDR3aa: CASSLIPGGEKLFF
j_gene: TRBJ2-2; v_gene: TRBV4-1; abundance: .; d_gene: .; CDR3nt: TGCGCCAGCAGCCAAGATCCCGACACCACCCGGGAGCTGTTTTTT; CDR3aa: CASSQDPDTTRELFF
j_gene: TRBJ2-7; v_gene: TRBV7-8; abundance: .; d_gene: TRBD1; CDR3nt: TGTGCCAGCAGCCATGGGACAGAGGGGTACGTTGGAGAGCAGTACTTC; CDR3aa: CASSHGTEGYVGEQYF
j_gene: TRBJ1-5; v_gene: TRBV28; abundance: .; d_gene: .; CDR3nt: TGTGCCAGCAGTCTTAGTGATCAGCCCCAGCATTTT; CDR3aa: CASSLSDQPQHF
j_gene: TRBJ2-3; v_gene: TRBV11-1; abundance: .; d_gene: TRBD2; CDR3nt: TGTGCCAGCAGCTTCCCGGGGGGGATGCTGGATACGCAGTATTTT; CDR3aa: CASSFPGGMLDTQYF
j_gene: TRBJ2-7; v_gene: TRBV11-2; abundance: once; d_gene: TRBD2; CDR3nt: TGTGCCAGCACCGGGGGGGCAGGGGCCTACGAGCAGTACTTC; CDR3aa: CASTGGAGAYEQYF
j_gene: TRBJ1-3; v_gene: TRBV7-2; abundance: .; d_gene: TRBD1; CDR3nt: TGTGCCAGCAGCTTCCTTAGCGGTCCCGGGACAGGGGCAAACACCATATATTTT; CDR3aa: CASSFLSGPGTGANTIYF
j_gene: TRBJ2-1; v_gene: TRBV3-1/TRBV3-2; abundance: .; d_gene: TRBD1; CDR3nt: TGTGCCAGCAGTCTGAATAGTCAGGGGGCCCTTTACAATGAGCAGTTCTTC; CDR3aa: CASSLNSQGALYNEQFF
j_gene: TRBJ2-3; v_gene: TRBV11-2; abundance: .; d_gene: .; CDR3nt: TGTGCCAGCAGCCAAACTAGAGCGATAGATACGCAGTATTTT; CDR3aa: CASSQTRAIDTQYF
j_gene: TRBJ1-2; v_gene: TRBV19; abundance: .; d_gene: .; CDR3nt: TGTGCCAGTAGTAAAGGACAGATCGACTATGGCTACACCTTC; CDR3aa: CASSKGQIDYGYTF
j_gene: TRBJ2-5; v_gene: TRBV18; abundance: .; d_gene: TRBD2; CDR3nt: TGTGCCAGCTCACCACCCAGCGGGGCTATCCAAGAGACCCAGTACTTC; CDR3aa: CASSPPSGAIQETQYF
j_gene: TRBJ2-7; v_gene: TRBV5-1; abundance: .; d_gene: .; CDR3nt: TGCGCCAGCAGCTCCTTCGGTGGCGAGCAGTACTTC; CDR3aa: CASSSFGGEQYF
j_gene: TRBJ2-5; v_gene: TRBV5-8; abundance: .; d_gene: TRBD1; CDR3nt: TGTGCCAGCAGCGCCGGGACAGTACAAGAGACCCAGTACTTC; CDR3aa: CASSAGTVQETQYF
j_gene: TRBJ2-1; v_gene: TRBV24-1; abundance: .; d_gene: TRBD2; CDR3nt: TGTGCCACCAGTGATCATCCGACTAGCGGATCCTACAATGAGCAGTTCTTC; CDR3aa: CATSDHPTSGSYNEQFF
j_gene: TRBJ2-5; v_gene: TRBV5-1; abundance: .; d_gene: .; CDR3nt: TGCGCCAGCAGCTTAGGGGTCCAAGAGACCCAGTACTTC; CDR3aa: CASSLGVQETQYF
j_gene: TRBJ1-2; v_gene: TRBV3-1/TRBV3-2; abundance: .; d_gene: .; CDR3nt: TGTGCCAGCAGCCAAGGTTTGTCGCTACCCTATGGCTACACCTTC; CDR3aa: CASSQGLSLPYGYTF
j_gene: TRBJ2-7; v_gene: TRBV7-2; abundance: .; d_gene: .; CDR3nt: TGTGCCAGCAGCTTTAGTTCTAACTACGAGCAGTACTTC; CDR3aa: CASSFSSNYEQYF
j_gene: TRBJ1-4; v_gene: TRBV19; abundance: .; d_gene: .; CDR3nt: TGTGCCAGTAGGGAACAGGGAGCTGAAAAACTGTTTTTT; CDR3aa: CASREQGAEKLFF
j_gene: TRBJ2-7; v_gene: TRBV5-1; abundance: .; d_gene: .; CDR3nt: TGCGCCAGCAGCCCGTCGACAGCCGCTTCCTACGAGCAGTACTTC; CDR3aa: CASSPSTAASYEQYF
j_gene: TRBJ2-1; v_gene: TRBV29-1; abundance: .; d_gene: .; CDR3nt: TGCAGTTGGGGACTTAGCTCCTACAATGAGCAGTTCTTC; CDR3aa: CSWGLSSYNEQFF
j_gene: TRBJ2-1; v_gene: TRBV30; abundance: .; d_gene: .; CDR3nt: TGTGCCTGGAGTGTCGAGTATGAGCAGTTCTTC; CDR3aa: CAWSVEYEQFF
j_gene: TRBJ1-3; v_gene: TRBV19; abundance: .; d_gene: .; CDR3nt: TGTGCCAGTAGGTTGACAGTTCACTCTGGAAACACCATATATTTT; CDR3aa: CASRLTVHSGNTIYF
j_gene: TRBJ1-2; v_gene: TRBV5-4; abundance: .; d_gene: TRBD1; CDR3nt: TGTGCCAGCAGCCCCGACAGGGGTCAAGGCTACACCTTC; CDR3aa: CASSPDRGQGYTF